This T cell receptor (beta chain) was identified in a study of blood T cell repertoires in COVID-19. In the study overall: Acute-phase and convalescent COVID-19 samples originated in the United States, Italy and Spain. The cDNA or gDNA used as material had been derived from T cells, B-cell-depleted T cells, or PBMCs.

Assay used: immunoSEQ multiplex PCR; TCRdb lists only in-frame clones, some missing. This table has roughly 78,000 clones, over 65% appearing once. In the case of this clone: Other DNA sequences in the same sample also yield this CDR3.

The CDR3 length is 15 residues. The V gene end was trimmed by 1 base and the J gene end by 4 bases; junction bases not matched to a gene: 2. The V gene's germline CDR1 is LNHDA and CDR2 SQIVND (reference sequence). The sequence came from a woman at least 80 years old with acute or convalescent COVID-19. The rearrangement links TRBV19 to TRBJ1-1; 11 bases align to TRBD1. The specimen sequenced was peripheral blood. CDR3 sequence reads: CASSIGGTGGTEAFF. The CDR3 nucleotides read TGTGCCAGTAGTATAGGGGGGACAGGGGGCACTGAAGCTTTCTTT.